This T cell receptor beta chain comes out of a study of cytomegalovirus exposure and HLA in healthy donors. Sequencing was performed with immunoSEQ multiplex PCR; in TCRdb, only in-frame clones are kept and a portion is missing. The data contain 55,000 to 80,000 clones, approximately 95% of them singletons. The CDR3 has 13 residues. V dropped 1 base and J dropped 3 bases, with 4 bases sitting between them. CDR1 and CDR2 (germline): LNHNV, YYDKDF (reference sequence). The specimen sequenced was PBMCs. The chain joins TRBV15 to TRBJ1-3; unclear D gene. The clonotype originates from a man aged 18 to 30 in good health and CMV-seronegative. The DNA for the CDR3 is TGTGCCACCAGCAGAGGAGGTGGAAACACCATATATTTT. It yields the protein CATSRGGGNTIYF.